One sample yielded the 22 T cell receptor beta chains listed below, sequenced in a study of Graves' ophthalmopathy and Graves' hyperthyroidism. The authors amplified TCR beta CDR3 regions, and they did so from RNA transcripts for repertoire sequencing. The first round was an RT-PCR with HTBI primers, and the second round was a multiplex PCR. TCRdb recomputed calls from the multiplex PCR reads with MiXCR, one row per CDR3 protein. The sample lists roughly 600,000 distinct CDR3 sequences, about 35% occurring once. Sample: peripheral blood or thyroid tissue (not recorded which). All receptors derive from an adult man with Graves' hyperthyroidism.

Concerning this clonotype: Sequence at one end of the junction differs from germline and may be a read error. The gene calls are TRBV7-2 and TRBJ1-1, with D possibly matching TRBD1 (6 bases). Germline CDR1 SGHTA, CDR2 FQGNSA. This CDR3 is 15 amino acids long. CDR3 nucleotides: TGTGCCAGCAGTGCCCTTCCAGGGGCGGACACTGGAGCTTTCTTT. Its protein product is CASSALPGADTGAFF.

This chain links TRBV20-1 with TRBJ1-6, with D possibly matching TRBD1 (6 bases). Germline CDR1 and CDR2: DFQATT and SNEGSKA (reference sequence). The CDR3 sequence is 15 residues long. Trimming removed 5 bases from V and 7 bases from J, with 18 bases in between. The CDR3 sequence is CSAPVGGDLNSPLHF. DNA for the CDR3: TGCAGTGCTCCAGTAGGGGGGGACTTGAATTCACCCCTCCACTTT.

This clonotype came up a few times. The J gene is TRBJ2-7, the V gene TRBV7-2; D might be TRBD1 (8 bases). Trimming took 3 bases from V and 2 from J, leaving 26 bases between them. This CDR3 has 19 residues. CDR1 is SGHTA and CDR2 is FQGNSA in the germline V gene. In nucleotides, the CDR3 is TGTGCCAGCAGCTTTAGGTGGACAGGGTGGGCTAGCGGTACCTACGAGCAGTACTTC. Translation gives CASSFRWTGWASGTYEQYF.

The gene calls are TRBV7-2 and TRBJ2-7, with 9 bases identical to TRBD2. The length of the CDR3 is 14 residues. CDR1 is SGHTA, CDR2 FQGNSA, per germline. V was pared by 1 base and J by 7 bases, with 5 bases of the junction left unmatched. The CDR3 loop is CASSLGRGGAEQYF. DNA for the CDR3: TGTGCCAGCAGCTTAGGACGCGGGGGGGCTGAGCAGTACTTC.

This clonotype was picked up a small number of times. This sequence joins TRBV7-9 and TRBJ2-5, with a weak D call TRBD2 (6 bases). Germline lookup yields CDR1 SEHNR and CDR2 FQNEAQ (reference sequence). There are 15 residues in the CDR3. V shed 1 base and J shed 0 bases, with 9 bases lying between them. CDR3 in DNA: TGTGCCAGCAGCTTAGGAGGGACTCACCAAGAGACCCAGTACTTC. Translating gives CASSLGGTHQETQYF.

Only one count was recorded for this clonotype. V gene TRBV10-3 combines with J gene TRBJ1-5, with D possibly TRBD1 on 6 matching bases. The ends were cut back, 2 bases at V and 14 bases at J, with 13 bases in the middle. This CDR3 has 12 amino acids. Germline CDR1 ENHRY, CDR2 SYGVKD. The CDR3 DNA reads as TGTGCCATCAGTGAGCGGGGGGCCTACGAGCATTTT. Translating gives CAISERGAYEHF.

The sample holds many counts of this clonotype. V usage is TRBV20-1 and J usage is TRBJ1-5, with a weak D call TRBD1 (6 bases). This CDR3 is 13 amino acids long. Looked up from germline, CDR1 is DFQATT and CDR2 is SNEGSKA (reference sequence). With 6 bases removed from V and 4 bases from J, the gap between germline ends came to 13 bases. CDR3 residues: CSAGTRPNQPQHF. In DNA, the CDR3 is TGCAGTGCCGGGACAAGACCAAATCAGCCCCAGCATTTT.

This clonotype was found a few times. The chain joins TRBV15 to TRBJ2-3; D call uncertain. CDR1 LNHNV and CDR2 YYDKDF come from the germline V gene (reference sequence). The CDR3 runs to 13 residues. V was cut by 2 bases and J by 4 bases, with 7 bases left in between. Here the CDR3 reads CATSRMGADTQYF. DNA of the CDR3: TGTGCCACCAGCAGAATGGGCGCAGATACGCAGTATTTT.

V and J are TRBV2 and TRBJ2-7; TRBD1 matches 7 bases. The CDR3 loop spans 14 amino acids. The junction had 1 base not matched to a gene; V was cut back by 2 bases and J by 0 bases. CDR1 is SNHLY and CDR2 is FYNNEI in the germline V gene. The CDR3: CASSEWDSSYEQYF. The DNA for the CDR3 is TGTGCCAGCAGTGAATGGGACAGCTCCTACGAGCAGTACTTC. Filled out from reference TRBV2 and TRBJ2-7, the complete variable domain reads EPEVTQTPSHQVTQMGQEVILRCVPISNHLYFYWYRQILGQKVEFLVSFYNNEISEKSEIFDDQFSVERPDGSNFTLKIRSTKLEDSAMYFCASSEWDSSYEQYFGPGTRLTVT.

This clonotype occurred many times. The chain recombines TRBV19 with TRBJ1-1; D possibly corresponds to TRBD1 (6 bases). The germline CDR1 and CDR2 sequences are LNHDA and SQIVND (reference sequence). This CDR3 spans 15 amino acids. V lost 3 bases and J lost 1, with 12 bases in between. CDR3 nucleotides: TGTGCCAGTAGTATCCGGACAGAGACGAACACTGAAGCTTTCTTT. As protein: CASSIRTETNTEAFF.

In its sample, this clonotype was seen many times. The V and J genes are TRBV7-9 and TRBJ2-7; weak D call: TRBD1 (5 bases). Germline CDR1 and CDR2: SEHNR and FQNEAQ (reference sequence). This CDR3 region has 15 residues. V lost 3 bases, J lost 4 bases, and 16 bases lay in between. The CDR3, as DNA: TGTGCCAGCAGCTTGACGCAGGTGAAGGGGTACGAGCAGTACTTC. Amino acid sequence: CASSLTQVKGYEQYF.

This clonotype came up many times. CDR3 in amino acids: CASSFESGVTEAFF. The CDR3, as DNA: TGTGCCAGCAGCTTTGAATCAGGGGTTACTGAAGCTTTCTTT. The V gene is TRBV7-9, the J gene TRBJ1-1; D perhaps matches TRBD1 (6 bases). Trimming removed 3 bases from V and 5 bases from J, with 13 bases in between. The CDR3 consists of 14 residues. The germline V gene has CDR1 SEHNR and CDR2 FQNEAQ (reference sequence).

This rearrangement joins TRBV2 to TRBJ1-5; no clear D gene. The CDR3 runs to 13 residues. Between the trimmed V and J ends, which lost 8 bases and 0 bases, there was a span of 8 bases. Germline V CDR1 and CDR2: SNHLY, FYNNEI. The CDR3 loop is CASGSNSNQPQHF. The CDR3 nucleotides are TGTGCCAGCGGTAGTAATAGCAATCAGCCCCAGCATTTT.

This clonotype was seen at least ten times. The V and J genes are TRBV24-1 and TRBJ2-3; D gene ambiguous. Trimming removed 0 bases at V and 0 bases at J, with 3 bases between. The CDR3 extends over 14 amino acids. Germline V gene lookup returns CDR1 KGHDR and CDR2 SFDVKD. The CDR3 spells CATSDLTSTDTQYF. CDR3 nucleotide sequence: TGTGCCACCAGTGATTTGACGAGCACAGATACGCAGTATTTT.

In its sample, this clonotype was seen many times. This sequence joins TRBV5-1 and TRBJ2-7; no reliable D call. Per the germline V gene, CDR1 is SGHRS and CDR2 is YFSETQ. The ends were cut back, 0 bases at V and 2 bases at J, with 12 bases in the middle. The CDR3 is made up of 15 amino acids. The CDR3 DNA reads TGCGCCAGCAGCTTGGTTTCATCAACTCCCTACGAGCAGTACTTC. Translated, it gives CASSLVSSTPYEQYF.

Many counts were recorded for this clonotype. V is TRBV29-1 and J is TRBJ1-4, with D hard to call. In germline, CDR1 is SQVTM, CDR2 ANQGSEA. V was cut by 0 bases and J by 10 bases, with 3 bases left in between. This CDR3 contains 10 residues. For the CDR3, the DNA is TGCAGCGTTGAAGATGGAAAACTGTTTTTT. Translated: CSVEDGKLFF.

This clonotype was counted many times. J is TRBJ1-1 and V is TRBV14; the match to TRBD1 covers 8 bases. Germline trimming cut 4 bases from V and 7 bases from J; bases unmatched to any gene: 5. CDR3 length: 13 amino acids. Germline V gene lookup returns CDR1 SGHDN and CDR2 FVKESK. CDR3 amino acids: CASSLWTGLEAFF. CDR3 sequence (DNA): TGTGCCAGCAGCCTCTGGACAGGGCTTGAAGCTTTCTTT.

The chain couples TRBV3-1 to TRBJ2-7, with 12 bases fitting TRBD2. Germline CDR1 reads LGHDT; CDR2 reads YNNKEL (reference sequence). The ends lost 3 bases at V and 2 bases at J; junction bases unmatched: 2. The length of the CDR3 is 15 residues. This chain's CDR3 is CASSQRTSGAYEQYF. The CDR3 coding sequence is TGTGCCAGCAGCCAGAGGACTAGCGGGGCCTACGAGCAGTACTTC.

Remarks on this clonotype: The junction departs from germline at one end; a sequencing error may be responsible. The gene calls are TRBV29-1 and TRBJ2-1; 7 positions match TRBD1. Germline CDR1 is SQVTM and CDR2 is ANQGSEA. The CDR3 is 13 amino acids. The CDR3 sequence: CSAGTEFGNGQFF. In nucleotides, the CDR3 is TGCAGCGCCGGGACAGAGTTCGGGAATGGGCAGTTCTTC.

This clonotype is a singleton in its sample. V and J are TRBV2 and TRBJ1-5; D unclear. This CDR3 contains 13 residues. The germline CDR1 and CDR2 sequences are SNHLY and FYNNEI. Trimming cost V 3 bases and J 5 bases, with 8 bases left between them. This chain's CDR3 is CASSEGGDQPQHF. CDR3 nucleotides: TGTGCCAGCAGTGAGGGTGGAGATCAGCCCCAGCATTTT.

The rearrangement links TRBV28 to TRBJ2-7; D possibly corresponds to TRBD1 (6 bases). This CDR3 contains 14 residues. The V end lost 6 bases, the J end lost 5 bases, and 17 bases lay between the germline ends. CDR1 is MDHEN and CDR2 is SYDVKM in the germline V gene. As DNA, the CDR3 is TGTGCCAGCAGCCCTCCCAACAGGGTCCACGAGCAGTACTTC. It translates to CASSPPNRVHEQYF.

Many counts were recorded for this clonotype. This rearrangement joins TRBV2 to TRBJ1-2; D unresolved. The CDR3 spans 13 residues. The germline gives CDR1 SNHLY, CDR2 FYNNEI. Between the trimmed V and J ends, which lost 4 bases and 4 bases, there was a span of 10 bases. CDR3 protein: CASSGVQSYGYTF. CDR3 nucleotide sequence: TGTGCCAGCAGTGGTGTACAAAGCTATGGCTACACCTTC.